Listed below are T cell receptor beta chains from one sample, sequenced in a study of beta chain bispecific antibodies for T cell cancers. Each CDR3 protein is one row after TCRdb ran MiXCR on the 5' RACE reads. The profile shows thousands of distinct CDR3 sequences, 2.2% of them singletons. Antigen specificity for these receptors is unknown. The sample was T cells from a healthy donor cultured with Jurkat leukemia cells, taken from a culture containing an anti-CD19 bispecific antibody. The source of these receptors is a human donor in good health. Some clones in this sample may be carry-over from other donors' samples. Each CDR3 is given with its conserved first and last residue. A D gene is named only where the DNA matches it firmly. Not every row has a clone size; where given, it reads once, few, many or a size class.

d_call j_call v_call clone_size cdr3_length cdr3_aa cdr3_nt
- TRBJ2-7 TRBV19 few 15 CASSRRIAKYYEQYF TGTGCCAGTAGTAGGCGGATCGCCAAGTACTACGAGCAGTACTTC
TRBD1 TRBJ2-7 TRBV4-1 many 14 CASSLVQGVHEQYF TGCGCCAGCAGCCTTGTCCAGGGGGTCCACGAGCAGTACTTC
- TRBJ2-7 TRBV5-6 many 14 CASSLGVGVGEQYF TGTGCCAGCAGCTTGGGTGTGGGGGTGGGTGAGCAGTACTTC
- TRBJ2-7 TRBV20-1 many 14 CSARDNTITYEQYF TGCAGTGCTAGAGATAACACCATAACCTACGAGCAGTACTTC
- TRBJ1-6 TRBV5-6 many 17 CASSLVTAGSYNSPLHF TGTGCCAGCAGCTTGGTTACGGCAGGTTCATATAATTCACCCCTCCACTTT
- TRBJ1-1 TRBV7-6 many 12 CASSGTDTEAFF TGTGCCAGCAGCGGTACAGACACTGAAGCTTTCTTT
- TRBJ2-7 TRBV5-1 many 13 CASSLEVYYEQYF TGCGCCAGCAGCTTGGAAGTTTACTACGAGCAGTACTTC
- TRBJ1-3 TRBV5-1 many 15 CASSLDRVSGNTIYF TGCGCCAGCAGCTTGGACAGGGTCTCTGGAAACACCATATATTTT
TRBD1 TRBJ1-6 TRBV20-1 - 16 CSAARDRGSYNSPLHF TGCAGTGCTGCCAGGGACAGAGGGTCCTATAATTCACCCCTCCACTTT
- TRBJ2-3 TRBV10-3 many 14 CAISGGSATDTQYF TGTGCCATCAGTGGGGGCTCGGCCACAGATACGCAGTATTTT
- TRBJ2-5 TRBV10-3 many 14 CAISEDSTQETQYF TGTGCCATCAGTGAGGACAGTACCCAAGAGACCCAGTACTTC
TRBD2 TRBJ2-7 TRBV13 many 16 CASSFGLAGASYEQYF TGTGCCAGCAGCTTCGGCCTAGCGGGGGCCTCCTACGAGCAGTACTTC
TRBD2 TRBJ2-2 TRBV4-1 many 18 CASSQDGPGGINTGELFF TGCGCCAGCAGCCAAGACGGCCCGGGGGGGATTAACACCGGGGAGCTGTTTTTT
TRBD1 TRBJ1-5 TRBV6-2/TRBV6-3 - 16 CASIYPGQGYNQPQHF TGTGCCAGCATTTATCCTGGACAGGGGTACAATCAGCCCCAGCATTTT
TRBD2 TRBJ2-1 TRBV5-1 - 17 CASSRTSGGQRLREQFF TGCGCCAGCAGCCGGACTAGCGGGGGGCAACGTTTAAGGGAGCAGTTCTTC
- TRBJ2-1 TRBV10-3 medium-sized 14 CAIRDAGTYNEQFF TGTGCCATCAGAGACGCGGGAACTTACAATGAGCAGTTCTTC
- TRBJ1-1 TRBV29-1 many 14 CSVDPRLGETEAFF TGCAGCGTTGATCCCCGGCTGGGTGAGACTGAAGCTTTCTTT
TRBD1 TRBJ2-1 TRBV5-5 few 15 CASSLHRTGLDEQFF TGTGCCAGCAGCTTGCATAGGACAGGGTTGGATGAGCAGTTCTTC
TRBD1 TRBJ1-2 TRBV27 many 15 CASSRDRGRFEGYTF TGTGCCAGCAGTCGGGACAGGGGTAGGTTTGAGGGCTACACCTTC
TRBD1 TRBJ2-4 TRBV27 many 13 CASARGQENIQYF TGTGCCAGCGCCAGGGGGCAGGAAAACATTCAGTACTTC
- TRBJ1-2 TRBV7-9 - 14 CASSLDGGNYGYTF TGTGCCAGCAGCTTAGACGGAGGAAACTATGGCTACACCTTC
- TRBJ2-2 TRBV20-1 many 15 CSARWGTANTGELFF TGCAGTGCGCGATGGGGAACAGCGAACACCGGGGAGCTGTTTTTT
- TRBJ2-1 TRBV25-1 many 12 CASSEGLNEQFF TGTGCCAGCAGTGAAGGGCTGAATGAGCAGTTCTTC
- TRBJ2-7 TRBV5-1 many 13 CASSLAGLSEQYF TGCGCCAGCAGCTTAGCAGGGTTGAGCGAGCAGTACTTC
- TRBJ1-4 TRBV13 many 17 CASSLGLGPTTNEKLFF TGTGCCAGCAGCTTAGGCCTCGGGCCTACAACTAATGAAAAACTGTTTTTT
- TRBJ1-5 TRBV28 many 15 CASRSKLDSNQPQHF TGTGCCAGCAGGTCTAAGCTAGATAGCAATCAGCCCCAGCATTTT
- TRBJ2-3 TRBV7-8 few 15 CASSLDLGGVDTQYF TGTGCCAGCAGCCTGGATTTAGGGGGGGTCGATACGCAGTATTTT
- TRBJ2-7 TRBV5-1 many 13 CASSGQRVGEQYF TGCGCCAGCAGCGGCCAAAGGGTGGGCGAGCAGTACTTC
- TRBJ1-5 TRBV5-1 many 15 CASSPGTELNQPQHF TGCGCCAGCAGCCCCGGGACGGAACTTAATCAGCCCCAGCATTTT
- TRBJ1-4 TRBV16 few 16 CASSLYHGTSGEKLFF TGTGCCAGCAGCCTCTACCACGGGACTTCGGGTGAAAAACTGTTTTTT
- TRBJ2-3 TRBV7-9 - 13 CASSFPLADTQYF TGTGCCAGCAGCTTTCCCCTGGCAGATACGCAGTATTTT
- TRBJ2-7 TRBV4-2 many 14 CASSQQTATYEQYF TGTGCCAGCAGCCAGCAGACGGCCACCTACGAGCAGTACTTC